This TCR beta chain was recovered during a study of cytomegalovirus exposure and HLA in healthy donors. Study-wide context: A subsequent analysis stated that the approximately 110 validation repertoires were run on the same platform as the roughly 710 first-cohort repertoires.

Germline lookup yields CDR1 MGHRA and CDR2 YSYEKL. V dropped 2 bases and J dropped 6 bases, with 13 bases sitting between them. This CDR3 contains 14 residues. Some clones are missing from TCRdb's copy, which holds only in-frame ones; the method was immunoSEQ multiplex PCR. Of roughly 200,000 clones in the sample, roughly 86% are singletons; the top ten hold 6% to 8%. This TCR was sampled from a man between 25 and 39 years old in good health and CMV-seropositive. Sequencing used PBMCs. This chain links TRBV4-1 with TRBJ1-2; a weak D match, TRBD1 (6 bases). The CDR3 region has the DNA TGCGCCAGCAGCCAAAGGGGGGGGGCAGATGGCTACACCTTC. Its translation: CASSQRGGADGYTF.